Below are 5 T cell receptor beta chains sequenced from a single sample in a study of metastatic and nonmetastatic thyroid tumors. With MiXCR, TCRdb reprocessed the PCR reads. The repertoire holds 30,000 to 35,000 clones, about 29% seen once, with 6.5% to 9% in the top ten. Before thyroid surgery, none of the patients had received any treatment. Sequencing was done on a sample of blood. The source of these receptors is a female donor with papillary thyroid cancer or a benign thyroid nodule (not recorded which). Some clones in this sample may be carry-over from other donors' samples.

The genes are TRBV11-2 and TRBJ2-2; 8 nucleotides match TRBD2. V lost 5 bases to trimming and J lost 7 bases; unmatched junction nucleotides: 12. The germline CDR1 and CDR2 sequences are SGHAT and FQNNGV. This CDR3 contains 16 residues. The DNA for the CDR3 is TGTGCCAGCAGCCCACGGCCCCGGGGGGGGGTCGGGGAGCTGTTTTTT. Residues: CASSPRPRGGVGELFF.

This chain uses TRBV9 with TRBJ1-4; the D gene is possibly TRBD1 (5 bases). This CDR3 is built from 14 residues. Trimming shortened V by 0 bases and J by 8 bases, and 11 bases separated the two germline ends. Germline V gene lookup returns CDR1 SGDLS and CDR2 YYNGEE. The chain's CDR3 is CASSVAQGGEKLFF. Written as DNA, the CDR3 is TGTGCCAGCAGCGTAGCCCAGGGAGGAGAAAAACTGTTTTTT.

The chain recombines TRBV7-2 with TRBJ2-7; TRBD1 is a possible D gene (6 bases). The CDR3 spans 15 residues. Germline V CDR1 and CDR2: SGHTA, FQGNSA. V lost 5 bases and J 3 bases, leaving 17 bases between the germline ends. The CDR3 nucleotides read TGTGCCAGCAGCACTAGGACAGATTTTTTCTACGAGCAGTACTTC. Translated, it gives CASSTRTDFFYEQYF. Using reference TRBV7-2 and TRBJ2-7 for the parts outside the CDR3, the full variable domain is GAGVSQSPSNKVTEKGKDVELRCDPISGHTALYWYRQSLGQGLEFLIYFQGNSAPDKSGLPSDRFSAERTGGSVSTLTIQRTQQEDSAVYLCASSTRTDFFYEQYFGPGTRLTVT.

The table lists this clone with many counts. Other DNA variants within this sample encode the same CDR3. The chain has TRBV5-1 and TRBJ1-2; the match to TRBD1 covers 7 bases. CDR1 is SGHRS, CDR2 YFSETQ, per germline. This CDR3 contains 15 residues. After removal of 0 bases from V and 0 bases from J, the junction contained 2 bases not matched to a gene. Written as DNA, the CDR3 is TGCGCCAGCAGCTTGGCCGGGACAGCTAACTATGGCTACACCTTC. Its protein is CASSLAGTANYGYTF.

The chain is built from TRBV6-1 and TRBJ2-7; TRBD1 is a possible D gene (6 bases). Trimming shortened V by 4 bases and J by 0 bases, and 13 bases separated the two germline ends. The CDR3 contains 15 residues. The germline gives CDR1 MNHNS, CDR2 SASEGT. The CDR3 is CASSAYRVTSYEQYF. CDR3 nucleotides: TGTGCCAGCAGTGCGTACAGGGTTACCTCCTACGAGCAGTACTTC.